This T cell receptor (beta chain) was captured in a study of post-analysis software for immune sequencing data. Study-wide findings and caveats: Five or six TRBV segments were more frequent in patients than controls; TRBV5-6, TRBV5-1 and TRBV20-1 belonged to this group.

There are many counts of this clonotype. The antigen remains undetermined. Presence of unique molecular identifiers characterized the TCR beta cDNA libraries. In TCRdb, the PCR reads were re-called with MiXCR into one record per CDR3 protein. The sample consists of about 500,000 distinct CDR3 sequences, roughly 46% of them appearing once. Germline CDR1 and CDR2: LNHNV and YYDKDF (reference sequence). V lost 0 bases to trimming and J lost 3 bases, with 6 bases between them. The CDR3 runs 13 residues. The TCR sequence derives from a girl aged 5 to 17 with multiple sclerosis. The rearrangement joins TRBV15 to TRBJ2-7, with a weak D call TRBD2 (5 bases). Material for sequencing was blood. CDR3 in amino acids: CATSRDRDYEQYF. CDR3 in DNA: TGTGCCACCAGCAGAGATCGGGACTACGAGCAGTACTTC. Filled out from reference TRBV15 and TRBJ2-7, the complete variable domain reads DAMVIQNPRYQVTQFGKPVTLSCSQTLNHNVMYWYQQKSSQAPKLLFHYYDKDFNNEADTPDNFQSRRPNTSFCFLDIRSPGLGDTAMYLCATSRDRDYEQYFGPGTRLTVT.